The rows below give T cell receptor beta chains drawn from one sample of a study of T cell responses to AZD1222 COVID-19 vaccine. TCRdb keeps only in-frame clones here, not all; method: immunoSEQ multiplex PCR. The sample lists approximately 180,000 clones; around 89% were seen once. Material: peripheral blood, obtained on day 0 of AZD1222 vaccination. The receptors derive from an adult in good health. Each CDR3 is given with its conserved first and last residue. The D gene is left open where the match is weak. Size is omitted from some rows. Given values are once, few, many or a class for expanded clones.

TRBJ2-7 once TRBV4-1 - CASSQVGQPSYEQYF TGCGCCAGCAGCCAAGTCGGGCAACCCTCCTACGAGCAGTACTTC
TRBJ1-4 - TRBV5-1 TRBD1 CASSQSGTDLAGLFF TGCGCCAGCAGCCAAAGCGGGACAGATTTAGCGGGGCTGTTTTTT
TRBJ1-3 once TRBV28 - CASSFGGSTGNTIYF TGTGCCAGCAGTTTTGGGGGTTCCACTGGAAACACCATATATTTT
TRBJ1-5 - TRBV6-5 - CASSLLRGNQPQHF TGTGCCAGCAGTCTCCTAAGGGGCAATCAGCCCCAGCATTTT
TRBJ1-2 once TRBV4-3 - CASSHLGRGNGYTF TGCGCCAGCAGCCATTTAGGGAGAGGGAATGGCTACACCTTC
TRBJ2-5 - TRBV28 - CASILRETQYF TGTGCCAGCATCCTTAGAGAGACCCAGTACTTC
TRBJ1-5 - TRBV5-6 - CASSLGGFYSNQPQHF TGTGCCAGCAGCTTGGGGGGGTTCTATAGCAATCAGCCCCAGCATTTT
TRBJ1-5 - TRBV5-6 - CASSKGGGINQPQHF TGTGCCAGCAGCAAAGGGGGAGGGATCAATCAGCCCCAGCATTTT
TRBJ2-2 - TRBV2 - CASSEAQGLTGELFF TGTGCCAGCAGTGAAGCCCAGGGGCTCACCGGGGAGCTGTTTTTT
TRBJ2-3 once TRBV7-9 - CASKASWGDTQYF TGTGCCAGCAAAGCGTCGTGGGGAGATACGCAGTATTTT
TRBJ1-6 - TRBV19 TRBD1 CASSIDRGHGSPLHF TGTGCCAGTAGTATTGACAGGGGGCACGGTTCACCCCTCCACTTT
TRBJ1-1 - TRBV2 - CASSEAWGGTEAFF TGTGCCAGCAGTGAAGCTTGGGGAGGCACTGAAGCTTTCTTT
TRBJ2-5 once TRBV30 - CACRDIKRTQYF TGTGCCTGTCGGGACATAAAGAGAACCCAGTACTTC
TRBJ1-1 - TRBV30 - CALVGNTEAFF TGTGCCCTGGTAGGCAACACTGAAGCTTTCTTT
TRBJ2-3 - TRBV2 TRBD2 CASSEAEVAGGRHTQYF TGTGCCAGCAGTGAAGCGGAGGTAGCGGGAGGGCGGCATACGCAGTATTTT
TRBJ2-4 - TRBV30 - CAWSVGGGRNIQYF TGTGCCTGGAGTGTTGGAGGTGGGAGGAACATTCAGTACTTC
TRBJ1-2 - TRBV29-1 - CSVERAGGDSYGYTF TGCAGCGTTGAACGGGCAGGAGGAGATTCCTATGGCTACACCTTC
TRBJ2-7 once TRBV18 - CASSHIRDTPHYEQYF TGTGCCAGCTCCCACATAAGGGACACCCCCCACTACGAGCAGTACTTC
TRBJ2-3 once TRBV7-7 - CASSLSGNYMDTQYF TGTGCTAGCAGCTTGTCGGGAAACTATATGGATACGCAGTATTTT
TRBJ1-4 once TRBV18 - CASSPQGTNEKLFF TGTGCCAGCTCACCACAGGGGACTAATGAAAAACTGTTTTTT
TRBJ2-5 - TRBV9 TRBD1 CASSSRQGQETQYF TGTGCCAGCAGCTCCAGACAGGGGCAAGAGACCCAGTACTTC
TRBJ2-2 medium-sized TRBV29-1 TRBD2 CSVRTSGDTGELFF TGCAGCGTTCGGACTAGCGGGGACACCGGGGAGCTGTTTTTT
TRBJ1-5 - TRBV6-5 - CASEGLAGNQPQHF TGTGCCAGCGAGGGGTTGGCAGGCAATCAGCCCCAGCATTTT
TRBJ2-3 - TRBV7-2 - CASSRSGAADTQYF TGTGCCAGCAGCCGTAGCGGAGCTGCAGATACGCAGTATTTT
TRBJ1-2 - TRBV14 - CASSQVGWLAGDSGGYTF TGTGCCAGCAGCCAAGTTGGATGGCTTGCGGGGGATAGTGGTGGCTACACCTTC
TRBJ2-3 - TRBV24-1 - CATSAPQGRRADTQYF TGTGCCACCAGTGCTCCCCAGGGGAGGAGGGCAGATACGCAGTATTTT
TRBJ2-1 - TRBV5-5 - CASSSTDGYNEQFF TGTGCCAGCAGCTCCACCGACGGGTACAATGAGCAGTTCTTC
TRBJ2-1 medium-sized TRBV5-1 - CASSPDGDYNEQFF TGCGCCAGCAGCCCGGACGGTGACTACAATGAGCAGTTCTTC
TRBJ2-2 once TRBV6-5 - CASSSVLSGELFF TGTGCCAGCAGTTCCGTTTTAAGCGGGGAGCTGTTTTTT
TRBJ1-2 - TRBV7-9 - CASSLDTYGYTF TGTGCCAGCAGCTTAGACACCTATGGCTACACCTTC
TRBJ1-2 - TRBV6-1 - CASSEAKAGLNYGYTF TGTGCCAGCAGTGAAGCCAAGGCAGGGCTTAACTATGGCTACACCTTC
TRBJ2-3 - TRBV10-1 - CASSTRTDTQYF TGCGCCAGCAGTACCCGGACAGATACGCAGTATTTT
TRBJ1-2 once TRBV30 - CAWRRGFNYGYTF TGTGCCTGGAGAAGAGGCTTTAACTATGGCTACACCTTC
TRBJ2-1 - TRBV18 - CASSPAAGANNEQFF TGTGCCAGCTCACCCGCGGCAGGGGCAAACAATGAGCAGTTCTTC
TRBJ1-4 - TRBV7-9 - CASSLAASNEKLFF TGTGCCAGCAGCTTAGCGGCCTCTAATGAAAAACTGTTTTTT
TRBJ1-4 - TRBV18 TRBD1 CASSSNIRDRVRKLFF TGTGCCAGCTCGTCAAATATCCGGGACAGGGTTCGGAAACTGTTTTTT
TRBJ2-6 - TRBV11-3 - CASSQGRPGANVLTF TGTGCCAGCAGCCAGGGGAGGCCCGGCGCCAACGTCCTGACTTTC
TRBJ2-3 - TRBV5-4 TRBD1 CASSFPGQGGDTQYF TGTGCCAGCAGCTTCCCGGGACAGGGGGGAGATACGCAGTATTTT
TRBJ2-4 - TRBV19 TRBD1 CASSIGGQGNIQYF TGTGCCAGTAGTATAGGGGGACAGGGGAACATTCAGTACTTC
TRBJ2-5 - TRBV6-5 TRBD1 CASSYQTGSETQYF TGTGCCAGCAGTTACCAGACAGGGAGTGAGACCCAGTACTTC
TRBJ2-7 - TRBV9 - CASSVGTSPSYEQYF TGTGCCAGCAGCGTAGGTACAAGTCCCTCCTACGAGCAGTACTTC
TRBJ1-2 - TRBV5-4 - CASSSPKDSYGYTF TGTGCCAGCAGCTCCCCAAAAGACAGCTATGGCTACACCTTC
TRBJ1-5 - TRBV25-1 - CASSEFSADWQPQHF TGTGCCAGCAGTGAATTCTCGGCGGATTGGCAGCCCCAGCATTTT
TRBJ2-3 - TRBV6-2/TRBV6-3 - CASSYVQGRTDTQYF TGTGCCAGCAGTTACGTACAGGGGAGGACAGATACGCAGTATTTT